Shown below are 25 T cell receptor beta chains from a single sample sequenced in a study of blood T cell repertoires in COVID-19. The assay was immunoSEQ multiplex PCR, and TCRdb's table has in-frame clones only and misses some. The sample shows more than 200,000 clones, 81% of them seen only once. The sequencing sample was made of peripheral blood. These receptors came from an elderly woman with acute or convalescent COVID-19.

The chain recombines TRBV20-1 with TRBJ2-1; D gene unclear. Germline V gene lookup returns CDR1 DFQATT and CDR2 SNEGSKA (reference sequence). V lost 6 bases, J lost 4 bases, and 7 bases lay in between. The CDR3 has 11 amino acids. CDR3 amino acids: CSAHIYNEQFF. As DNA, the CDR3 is TGCAGTGCCCACATTTACAATGAGCAGTTCTTC.

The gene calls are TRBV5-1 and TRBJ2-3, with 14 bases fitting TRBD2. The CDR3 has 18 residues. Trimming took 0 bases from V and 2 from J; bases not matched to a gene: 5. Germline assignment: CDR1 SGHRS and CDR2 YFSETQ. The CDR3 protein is CASSLGLAGGRFTDTQYF. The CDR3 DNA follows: TGCGCCAGCAGCTTGGGACTAGCGGGGGGGCGTTTCACAGATACGCAGTATTTT.

CDR3 sequence reads: CASSQVSSGGDEQYF. CDR3 bases: TGTGCCAGCAGCCAAGTTTCTAGCGGGGGGGATGAGCAGTACTTC. The gene calls are TRBV14 and TRBJ2-7; 12 bases are a match to TRBD2. There are 15 residues in the CDR3. CDR1 and CDR2 (germline): SGHDN, FVKESK. The V gene end was trimmed by 1 base and the J gene end by 7 bases; junction bases not matched to a gene: 5.

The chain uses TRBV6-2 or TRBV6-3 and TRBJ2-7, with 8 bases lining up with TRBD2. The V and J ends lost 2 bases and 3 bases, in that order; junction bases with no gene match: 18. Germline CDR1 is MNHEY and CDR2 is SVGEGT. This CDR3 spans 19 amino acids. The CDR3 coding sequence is TGTGCCAGCAGTTACCCCACGGCCAGGGCTAGTAGCGGGAACTACGAGCAGTACTTC. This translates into CASSYPTARASSGNYEQYF.

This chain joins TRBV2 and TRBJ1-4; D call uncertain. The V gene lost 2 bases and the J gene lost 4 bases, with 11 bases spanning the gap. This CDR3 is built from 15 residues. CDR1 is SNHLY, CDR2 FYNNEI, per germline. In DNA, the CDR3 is TGTGCCAGCAGTGAATCGTCACTACTTAATGAAAAACTGTTTTTT. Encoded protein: CASSESSLLNEKLFF.

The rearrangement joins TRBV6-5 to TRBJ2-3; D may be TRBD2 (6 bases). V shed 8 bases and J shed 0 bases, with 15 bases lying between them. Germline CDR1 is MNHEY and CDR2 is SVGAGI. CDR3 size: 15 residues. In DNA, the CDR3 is TGTGCCAGCTCTGCAGGGAGGTCTAGCACAGATACGCAGTATTTT. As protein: CASSAGRSSTDTQYF.

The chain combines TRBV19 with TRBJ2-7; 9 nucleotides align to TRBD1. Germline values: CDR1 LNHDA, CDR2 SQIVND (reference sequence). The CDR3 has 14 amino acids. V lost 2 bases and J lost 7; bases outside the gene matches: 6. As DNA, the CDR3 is TGTGCCAGTAGTATATATTCGGGACAGGGAGAGCAGTACTTC. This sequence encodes CASSIYSGQGEQYF. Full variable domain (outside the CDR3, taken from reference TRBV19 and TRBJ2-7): DGGITQSPKYLFRKEGQNVTLSCEQNLNHDAMYWYRQDPGQGLRLIYYSQIVNDFQKGDIAEGYSVSREKKESFPLTVTSAQKNPTAFYLCASSIYSGQGEQYFGPGTRLTVT.

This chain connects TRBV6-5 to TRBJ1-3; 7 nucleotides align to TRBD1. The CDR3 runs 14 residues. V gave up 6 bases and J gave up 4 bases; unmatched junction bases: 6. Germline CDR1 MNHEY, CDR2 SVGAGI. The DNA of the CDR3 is TGTGCCAGCAGCCAGACAGGGATGGGAAACACCATATATTTT. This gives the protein CASSQTGMGNTIYF.

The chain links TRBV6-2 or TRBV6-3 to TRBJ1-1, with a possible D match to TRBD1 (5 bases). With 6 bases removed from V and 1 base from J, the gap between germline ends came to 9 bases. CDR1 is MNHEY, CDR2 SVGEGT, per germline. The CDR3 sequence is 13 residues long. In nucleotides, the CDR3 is TGTGCCAGCAGCAGCACAGGGAACACTGAAGCTTTCTTT. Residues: CASSSTGNTEAFF.

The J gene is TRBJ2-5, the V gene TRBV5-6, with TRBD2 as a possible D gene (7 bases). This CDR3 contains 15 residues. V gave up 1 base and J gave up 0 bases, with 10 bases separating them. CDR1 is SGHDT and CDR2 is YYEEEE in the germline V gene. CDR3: CASSLRGAYQETQYF. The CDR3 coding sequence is TGTGCCAGCAGCTTGCGGGGGGCGTACCAAGAGACCCAGTACTTC.

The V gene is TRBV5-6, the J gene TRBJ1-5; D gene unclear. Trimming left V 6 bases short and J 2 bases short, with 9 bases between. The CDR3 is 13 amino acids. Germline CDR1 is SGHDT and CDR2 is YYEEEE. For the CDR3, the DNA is TGTGCCAGCACGAACAGAGGCAATCAGCCCCAGCATTTT. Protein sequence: CASTNRGNQPQHF.

CDR3 sequence: CASSPDGGTVDNSPLHF. Written as DNA, the CDR3 is TGTGCCAGCTCACCTGACGGTGGGACAGTCGATAATTCACCCCTCCACTTT. The chain recombines TRBV18 with TRBJ1-6; TRBD1 matches at 7 bases. The junction had 10 bases not matched to a gene; V was cut back by 3 bases and J by 5 bases. Germline loops: CDR1 KGHSH, CDR2 LQKENI. There are 17 residues in the CDR3.

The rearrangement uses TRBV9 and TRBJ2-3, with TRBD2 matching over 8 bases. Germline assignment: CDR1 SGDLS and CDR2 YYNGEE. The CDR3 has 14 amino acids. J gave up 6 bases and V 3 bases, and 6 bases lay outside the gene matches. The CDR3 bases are TGTGCCAGCAGCGCAACCTCTAGCGGGGATACGCAGTATTTT. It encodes CASSATSSGDTQYF. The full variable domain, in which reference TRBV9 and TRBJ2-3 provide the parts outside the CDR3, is DSGVTQTPKHLITATGQRVTLRCSPRSGDLSVYWYQQSLDQGLQFLIQYYNGEERAKGNILERFSAQQFPDLHSELNLSSLELGDSALYFCASSATSSGDTQYFGPGTRLTVL.

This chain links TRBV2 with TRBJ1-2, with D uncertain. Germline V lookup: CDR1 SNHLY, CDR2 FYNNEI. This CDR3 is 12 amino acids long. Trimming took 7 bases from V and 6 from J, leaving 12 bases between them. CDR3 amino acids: CASNGVGNGYTF. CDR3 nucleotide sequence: TGTGCCAGCAACGGGGTAGGAAATGGCTACACCTTC.

This CDR3 reads CASRAGGMIYEQYF. The CDR3 DNA is TGTGCCAGCAGGGCAGGGGGTATGATCTACGAGCAGTACTTC. The V and J genes are TRBV28 and TRBJ2-7; 7 bases map to TRBD1. CDR1 is MDHEN, CDR2 SYDVKM, per germline. CDR3 size: 14 residues. V was clipped by 6 bases and J by 3 bases; unmatched bases: 8.

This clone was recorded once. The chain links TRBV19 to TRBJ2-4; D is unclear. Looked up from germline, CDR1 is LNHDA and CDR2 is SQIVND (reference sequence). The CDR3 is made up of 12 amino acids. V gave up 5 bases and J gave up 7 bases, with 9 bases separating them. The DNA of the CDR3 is TGTGCCAGTAGTTCCCCCGGGAACATTCAGTACTTC. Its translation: CASSSPGNIQYF.

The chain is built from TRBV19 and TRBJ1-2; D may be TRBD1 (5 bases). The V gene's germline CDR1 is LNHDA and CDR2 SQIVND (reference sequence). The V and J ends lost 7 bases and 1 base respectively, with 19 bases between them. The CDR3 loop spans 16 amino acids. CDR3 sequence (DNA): TGTGCCAGTACCACAATCACAGGCGTTGGTAACTATGGCTACACCTTC. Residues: CASTTITGVGNYGYTF.

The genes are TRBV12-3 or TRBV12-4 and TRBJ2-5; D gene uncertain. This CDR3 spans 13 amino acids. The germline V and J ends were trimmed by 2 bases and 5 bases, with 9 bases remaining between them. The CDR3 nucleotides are TGTGCCAGCAGTTTAAAGCGTCGGGAGACCCAGTACTTC. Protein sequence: CASSLKRRETQYF.

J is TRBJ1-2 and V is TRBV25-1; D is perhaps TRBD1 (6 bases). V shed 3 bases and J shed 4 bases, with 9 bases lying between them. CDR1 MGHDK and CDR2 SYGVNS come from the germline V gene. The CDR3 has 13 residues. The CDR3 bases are TGTGCCAGCAGTGAGGGGGCAGGCTATGGCTACACCTTC. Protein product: CASSEGAGYGYTF.

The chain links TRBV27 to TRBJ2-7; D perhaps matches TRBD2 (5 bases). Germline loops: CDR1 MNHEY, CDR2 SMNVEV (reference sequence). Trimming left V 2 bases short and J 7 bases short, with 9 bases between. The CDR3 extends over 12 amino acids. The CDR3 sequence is CASSLRGIEQYF. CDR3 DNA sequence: TGTGCCAGCAGTTTACGAGGGATTGAGCAGTACTTC.

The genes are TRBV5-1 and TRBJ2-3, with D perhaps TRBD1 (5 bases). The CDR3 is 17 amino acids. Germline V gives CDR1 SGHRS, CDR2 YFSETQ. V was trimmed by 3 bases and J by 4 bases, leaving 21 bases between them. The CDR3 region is CASSSQVTDLTADTQYF. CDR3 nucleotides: TGCGCCAGCAGCTCCCAGGTGACAGACCTAACGGCAGATACGCAGTATTTT. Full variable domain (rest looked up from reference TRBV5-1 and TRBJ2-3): KAGVTQTPRYLIKTRGQQVTLSCSPISGHRSVSWYQQTPGQGLQFLFEYFSETQRNKGNFPGRFSGRQFSNSRSEMNVSTLELGDSALYLCASSSQVTDLTADTQYFGPGTRLTVL.

Here the CDR3 reads CASSWDFERYGYTF. The CDR3 nucleotides read TGTGCCAGCAGTTGGGACTTTGAGCGTTATGGCTACACCTTC. The chain combines TRBV6-5 with TRBJ1-2, with D perhaps matching TRBD1 (5 bases). The germline V gene encodes CDR1 MNHEY and CDR2 SVGAGI. Trimming removed 4 bases at V and 5 bases at J, with 14 bases between. This CDR3 comprises 14 residues.

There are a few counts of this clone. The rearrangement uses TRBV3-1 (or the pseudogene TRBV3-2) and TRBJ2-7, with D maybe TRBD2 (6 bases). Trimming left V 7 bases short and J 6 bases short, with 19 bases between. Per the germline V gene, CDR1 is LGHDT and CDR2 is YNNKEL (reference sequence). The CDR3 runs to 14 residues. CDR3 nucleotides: TGTGCCAGCACCCCCTCGGAGCGGGTAGGCGAGCAGTACTTC. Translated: CASTPSERVGEQYF.

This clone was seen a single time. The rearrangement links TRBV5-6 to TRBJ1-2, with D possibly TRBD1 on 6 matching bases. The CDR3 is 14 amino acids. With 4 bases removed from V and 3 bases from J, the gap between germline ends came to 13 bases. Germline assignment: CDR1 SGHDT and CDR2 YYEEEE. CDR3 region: CASSPATGYYGYTF. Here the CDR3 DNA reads TGTGCCAGCAGCCCCGCAACAGGGTACTATGGCTACACCTTC.

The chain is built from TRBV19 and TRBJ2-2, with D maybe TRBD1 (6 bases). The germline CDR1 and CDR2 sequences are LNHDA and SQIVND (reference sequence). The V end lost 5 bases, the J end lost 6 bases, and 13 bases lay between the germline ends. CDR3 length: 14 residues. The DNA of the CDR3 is TGTGCCAGTAGTGAAACAGGGTTCGCCGGGGAGCTGTTTTTT. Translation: CASSETGFAGELFF. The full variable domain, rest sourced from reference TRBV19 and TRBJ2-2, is DGGITQSPKYLFRKEGQNVTLSCEQNLNHDAMYWYRQDPGQGLRLIYYSQIVNDFQKGDIAEGYSVSREKKESFPLTVTSAQKNPTAFYLCASSETGFAGELFFGEGSRLTVL.